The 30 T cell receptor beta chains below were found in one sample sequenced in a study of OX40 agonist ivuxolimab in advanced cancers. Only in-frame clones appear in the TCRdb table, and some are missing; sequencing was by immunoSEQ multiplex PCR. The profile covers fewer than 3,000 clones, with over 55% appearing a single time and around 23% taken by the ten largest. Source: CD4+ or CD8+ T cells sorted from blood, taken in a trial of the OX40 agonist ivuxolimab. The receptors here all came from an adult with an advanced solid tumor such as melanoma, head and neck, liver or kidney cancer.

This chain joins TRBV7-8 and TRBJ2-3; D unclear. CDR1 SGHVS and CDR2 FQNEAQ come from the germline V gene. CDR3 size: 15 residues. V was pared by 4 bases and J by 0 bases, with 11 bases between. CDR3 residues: CASSSGTQSTDTQYF. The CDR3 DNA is TGTGCCAGCAGCTCAGGCACACAAAGCACAGATACGCAGTATTTT.

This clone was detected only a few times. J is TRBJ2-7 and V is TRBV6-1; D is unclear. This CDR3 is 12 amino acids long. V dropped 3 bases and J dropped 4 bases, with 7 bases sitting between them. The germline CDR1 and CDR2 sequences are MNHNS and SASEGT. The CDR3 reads CASSESSYEQYF. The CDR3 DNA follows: TGTGCCAGCAGTGAGAGCTCTTACGAGCAGTACTTC.

CDR3 in DNA: TGTGCCAGCAGTTTCCGGGGGCATCCAGATACGCAGTATTTT. This encodes CASSFRGHPDTQYF. J is TRBJ2-3 and V is TRBV28, with D perhaps being TRBD1 or TRBD2 (6 bases each). The germline gives CDR1 MDHEN, CDR2 SYDVKM. V lost 3 bases and J 4 bases, leaving 11 bases between the germline ends. The CDR3 has 14 residues.

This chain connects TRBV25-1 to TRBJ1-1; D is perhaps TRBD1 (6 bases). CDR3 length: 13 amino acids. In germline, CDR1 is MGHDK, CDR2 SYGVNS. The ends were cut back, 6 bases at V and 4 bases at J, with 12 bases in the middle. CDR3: CASRVGGGTEAFF. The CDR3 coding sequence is TGTGCCAGCAGGGTAGGGGGGGGCACTGAAGCTTTCTTT. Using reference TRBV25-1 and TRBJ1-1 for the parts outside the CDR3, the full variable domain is EADIYQTPRYLVIGTGKKITLECSQTMGHDKMYWYQQDPGMELHLIHYSYGVNSTEKGDLSSESTVSRIRTEHFPLTLESARPSHTSQYLCASRVGGGTEAFFGQGTRLTVV.

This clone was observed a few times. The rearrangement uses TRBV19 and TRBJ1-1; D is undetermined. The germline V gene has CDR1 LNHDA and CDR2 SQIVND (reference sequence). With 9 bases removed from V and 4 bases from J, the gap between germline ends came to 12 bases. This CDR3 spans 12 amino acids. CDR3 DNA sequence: TGTGCCAGCTGGGAGGGTGGCACTGAAGCTTTCTTT. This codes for CASWEGGTEAFF.

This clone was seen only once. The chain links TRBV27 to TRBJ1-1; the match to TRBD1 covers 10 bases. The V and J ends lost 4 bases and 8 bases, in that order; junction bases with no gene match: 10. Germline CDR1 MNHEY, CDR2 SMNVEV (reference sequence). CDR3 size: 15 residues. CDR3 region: CASSSRQGAIAEAFF. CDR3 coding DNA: TGTGCCAGCAGTTCCAGACAGGGGGCAATTGCGGAAGCTTTCTTT.

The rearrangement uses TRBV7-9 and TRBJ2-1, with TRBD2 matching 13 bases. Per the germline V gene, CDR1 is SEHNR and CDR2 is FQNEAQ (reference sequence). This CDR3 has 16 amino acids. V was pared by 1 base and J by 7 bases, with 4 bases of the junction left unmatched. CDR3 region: CASSLGLGLAGNEQFF. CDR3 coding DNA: TGTGCCAGCAGCTTAGGGCTGGGACTAGCGGGGAATGAGCAGTTCTTC. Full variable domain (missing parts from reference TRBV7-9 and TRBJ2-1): DTGVSQNPRHKITKRGQNVTFRCDPISEHNRLYWYRQTLGQGPEFLTYFQNEAQLEKSRLLSDRFSAERPKGSFSTLEIQRTEQGDSAMYLCASSLGLGLAGNEQFFGPGTRLTVL.

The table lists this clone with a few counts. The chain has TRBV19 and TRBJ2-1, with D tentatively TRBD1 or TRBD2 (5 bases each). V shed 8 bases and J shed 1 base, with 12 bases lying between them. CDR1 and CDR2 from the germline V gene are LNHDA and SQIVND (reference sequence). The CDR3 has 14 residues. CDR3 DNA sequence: TGTGCCAGTGCAGGGTCGGGGTCCTACAATGAGCAGTTCTTC. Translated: CASAGSGSYNEQFF. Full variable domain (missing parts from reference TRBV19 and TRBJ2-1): DGGITQSPKYLFRKEGQNVTLSCEQNLNHDAMYWYRQDPGQGLRLIYYSQIVNDFQKGDIAEGYSVSREKKESFPLTVTSAQKNPTAFYLCASAGSGSYNEQFFGPGTRLTVL.

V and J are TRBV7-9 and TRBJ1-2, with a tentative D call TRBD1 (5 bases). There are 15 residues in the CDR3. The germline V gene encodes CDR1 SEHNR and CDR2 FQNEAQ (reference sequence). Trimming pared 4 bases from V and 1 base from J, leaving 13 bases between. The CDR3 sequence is CASSSTGRFNYGYTF. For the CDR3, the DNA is TGTGCCAGCAGCTCTACAGGCCGATTTAACTATGGCTACACCTTC.

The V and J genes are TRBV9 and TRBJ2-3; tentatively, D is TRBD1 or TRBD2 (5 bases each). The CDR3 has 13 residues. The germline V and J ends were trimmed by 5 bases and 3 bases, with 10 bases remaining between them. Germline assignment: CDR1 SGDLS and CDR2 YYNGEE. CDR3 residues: CASRGEGTDTQYF. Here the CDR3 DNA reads TGTGCCAGCAGAGGAGAGGGGACAGATACGCAGTATTTT.

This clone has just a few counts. The CDR3 protein is CASSQDPSTGGQPQHF. DNA of the CDR3: TGTGCCAGCAGCCAAGATCCCTCGACAGGGGGCCAGCCCCAGCATTTT. The chain uses TRBV4-2 and TRBJ1-5; 10 bases are a match to TRBD1. There are 16 residues in the CDR3. Germline CDR1 reads LGHNA; CDR2 reads YNFKEQ. V was clipped by 0 bases and J by 7 bases; unmatched bases: 6.

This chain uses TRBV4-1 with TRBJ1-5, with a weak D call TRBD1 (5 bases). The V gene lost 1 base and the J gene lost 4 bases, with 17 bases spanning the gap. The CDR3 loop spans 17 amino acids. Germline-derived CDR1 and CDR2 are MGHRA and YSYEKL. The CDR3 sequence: CASSQVYGGGPNQPQHF. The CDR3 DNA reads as TGCGCCAGCAGCCAAGTCTACGGTGGGGGACCGAATCAGCCCCAGCATTTT.

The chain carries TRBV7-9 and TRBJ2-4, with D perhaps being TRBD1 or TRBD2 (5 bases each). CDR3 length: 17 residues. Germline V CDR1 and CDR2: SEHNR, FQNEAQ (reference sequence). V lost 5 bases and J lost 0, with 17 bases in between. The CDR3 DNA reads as TGTGCCAGCAGCGGTTTGGGGACGTCGGAAGCCAAAAACATTCAGTACTTC. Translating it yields CASSGLGTSEAKNIQYF.

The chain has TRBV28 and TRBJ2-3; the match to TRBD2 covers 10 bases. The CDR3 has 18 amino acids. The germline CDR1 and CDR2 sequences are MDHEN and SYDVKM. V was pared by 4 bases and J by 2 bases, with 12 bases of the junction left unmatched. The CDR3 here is CASSSDPRTSGYTDTQYF. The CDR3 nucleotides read TGTGCCAGCAGTTCGGATCCCCGGACTAGCGGCTACACAGATACGCAGTATTTT.

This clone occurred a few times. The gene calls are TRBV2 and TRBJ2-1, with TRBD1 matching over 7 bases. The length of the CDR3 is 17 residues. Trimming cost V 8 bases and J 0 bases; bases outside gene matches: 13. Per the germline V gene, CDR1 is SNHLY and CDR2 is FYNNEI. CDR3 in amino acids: CASPVPPGQPSYNEQFF. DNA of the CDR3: TGTGCCAGCCCTGTCCCCCCGGGACAGCCCTCCTACAATGAGCAGTTCTTC.

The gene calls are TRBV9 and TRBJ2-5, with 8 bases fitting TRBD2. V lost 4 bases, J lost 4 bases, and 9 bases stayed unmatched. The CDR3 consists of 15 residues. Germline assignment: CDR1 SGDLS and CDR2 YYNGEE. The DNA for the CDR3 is TGTGCCAGCAGCCCGTCCGGGAGGGGGGGAGAGACCCAGTACTTC. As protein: CASSPSGRGGETQYF.

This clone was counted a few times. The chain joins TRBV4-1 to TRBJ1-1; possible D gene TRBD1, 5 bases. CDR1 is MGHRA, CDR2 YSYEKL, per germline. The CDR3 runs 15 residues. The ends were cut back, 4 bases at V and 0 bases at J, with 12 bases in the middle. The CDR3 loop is CASSPRTIMNTEAFF. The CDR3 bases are TGCGCCAGCAGCCCCCGGACAATCATGAACACTGAAGCTTTCTTT.

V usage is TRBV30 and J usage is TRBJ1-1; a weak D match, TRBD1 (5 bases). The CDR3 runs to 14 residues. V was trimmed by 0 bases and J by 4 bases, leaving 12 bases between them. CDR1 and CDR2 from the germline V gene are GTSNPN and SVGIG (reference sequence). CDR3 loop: CAWSVTPGLTEAFF. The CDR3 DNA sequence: TGTGCCTGGAGTGTAACGCCGGGGCTCACTGAAGCTTTCTTT.

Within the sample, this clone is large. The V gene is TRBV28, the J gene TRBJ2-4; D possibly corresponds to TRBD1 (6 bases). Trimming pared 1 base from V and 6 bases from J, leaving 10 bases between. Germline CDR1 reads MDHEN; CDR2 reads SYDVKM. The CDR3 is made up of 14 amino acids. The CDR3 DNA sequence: TGTGCCAGCAGTTTATTTAACAGGGCAAACATTCAGTACTTC. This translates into CASSLFNRANIQYF.

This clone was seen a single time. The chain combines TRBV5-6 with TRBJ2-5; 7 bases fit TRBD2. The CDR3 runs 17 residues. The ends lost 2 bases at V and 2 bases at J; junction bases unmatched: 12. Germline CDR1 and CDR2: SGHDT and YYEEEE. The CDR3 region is CASSFSKASGNQETQYF. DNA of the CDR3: TGTGCCAGCAGCTTTTCGAAAGCTAGCGGAAATCAAGAGACCCAGTACTTC.

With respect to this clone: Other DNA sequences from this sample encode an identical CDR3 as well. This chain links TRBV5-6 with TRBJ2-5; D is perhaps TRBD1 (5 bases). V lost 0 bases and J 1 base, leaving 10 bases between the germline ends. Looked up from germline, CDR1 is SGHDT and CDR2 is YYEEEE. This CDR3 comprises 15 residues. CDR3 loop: CASSLVGQGQETQYF. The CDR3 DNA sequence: TGTGCCAGCAGCTTGGTCGGGCAGGGCCAAGAGACCCAGTACTTC. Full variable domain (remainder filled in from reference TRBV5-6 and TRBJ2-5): DAGVTQSPTHLIKTRGQQVTLRCSPKSGHDTVSWYQQALGQGPQFIFQYYEEEERQRGNFPDRFSGHQFPNYSSELNVNALLLGDSALYLCASSLVGQGQETQYFGPGTRLLVL.

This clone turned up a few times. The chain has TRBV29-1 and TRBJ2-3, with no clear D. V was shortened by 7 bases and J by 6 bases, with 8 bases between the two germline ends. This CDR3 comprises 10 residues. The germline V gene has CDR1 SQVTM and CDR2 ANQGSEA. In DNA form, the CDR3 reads TGCAGCGCTATGTACGATACGCAGTATTTT. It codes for CSAMYDTQYF.

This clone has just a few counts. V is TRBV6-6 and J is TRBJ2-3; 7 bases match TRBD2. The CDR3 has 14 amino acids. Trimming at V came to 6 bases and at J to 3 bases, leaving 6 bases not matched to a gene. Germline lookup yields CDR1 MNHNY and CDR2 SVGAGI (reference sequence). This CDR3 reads CASSTAGVTDTQYF. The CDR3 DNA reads TGTGCCAGCAGCACCGCGGGAGTTACAGATACGCAGTATTTT.

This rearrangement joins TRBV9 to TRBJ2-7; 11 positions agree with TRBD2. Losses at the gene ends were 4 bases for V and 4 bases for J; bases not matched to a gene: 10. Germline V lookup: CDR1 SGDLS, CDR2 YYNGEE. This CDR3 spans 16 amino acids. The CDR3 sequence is CASSSSSGGEGYEQYF. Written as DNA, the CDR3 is TGTGCCAGCAGCTCCAGTAGCGGGGGGGAAGGATACGAGCAGTACTTC. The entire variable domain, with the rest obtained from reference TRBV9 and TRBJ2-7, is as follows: DSGVTQTPKHLITATGQRVTLRCSPRSGDLSVYWYQQSLDQGLQFLIQYYNGEERAKGNILERFSAQQFPDLHSELNLSSLELGDSALYFCASSSSSGGEGYEQYFGPGTRLTVT.

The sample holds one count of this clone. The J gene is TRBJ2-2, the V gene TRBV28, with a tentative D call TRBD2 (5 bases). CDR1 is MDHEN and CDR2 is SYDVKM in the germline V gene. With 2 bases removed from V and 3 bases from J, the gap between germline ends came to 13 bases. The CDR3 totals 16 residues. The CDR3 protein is CASSLTATGDTGELFF. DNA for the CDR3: TGTGCCAGCAGTTTAACCGCTACCGGGGACACCGGGGAGCTGTTTTTT.

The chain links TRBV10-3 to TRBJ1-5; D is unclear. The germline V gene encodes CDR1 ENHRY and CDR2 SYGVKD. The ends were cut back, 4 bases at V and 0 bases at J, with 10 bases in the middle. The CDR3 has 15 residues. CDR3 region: CAISGAEDSNQPQHF. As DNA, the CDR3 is TGTGCCATCAGTGGGGCGGAAGATAGCAATCAGCCCCAGCATTTT.

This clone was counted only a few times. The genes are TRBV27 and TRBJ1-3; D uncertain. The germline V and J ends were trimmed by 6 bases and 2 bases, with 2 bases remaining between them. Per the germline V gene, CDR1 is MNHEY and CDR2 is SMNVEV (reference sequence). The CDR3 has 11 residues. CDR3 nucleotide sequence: TGTGCCAGCAGAGCTGGAAACACCATATATTTT. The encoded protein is CASRAGNTIYF.

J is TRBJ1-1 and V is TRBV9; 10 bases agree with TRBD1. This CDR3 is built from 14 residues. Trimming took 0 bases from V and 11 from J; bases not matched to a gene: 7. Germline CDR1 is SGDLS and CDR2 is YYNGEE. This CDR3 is CASSVEGTGDDAFF. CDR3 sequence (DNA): TGTGCCAGCAGCGTAGAGGGGACAGGGGATGACGCTTTCTTT.

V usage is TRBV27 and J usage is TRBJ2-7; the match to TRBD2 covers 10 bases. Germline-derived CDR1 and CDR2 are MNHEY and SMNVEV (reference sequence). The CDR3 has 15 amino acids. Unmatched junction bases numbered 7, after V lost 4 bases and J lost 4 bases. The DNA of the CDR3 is TGTGCCAGCAGTTCCTCTAGCGGGAGCTTATACGAGCAGTACTTC. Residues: CASSSSSGSLYEQYF.

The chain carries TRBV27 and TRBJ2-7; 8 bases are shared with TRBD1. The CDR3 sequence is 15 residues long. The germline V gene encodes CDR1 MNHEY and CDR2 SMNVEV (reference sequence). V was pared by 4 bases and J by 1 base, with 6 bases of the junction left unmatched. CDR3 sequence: CASSSPGTGSYEQYF. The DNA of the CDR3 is TGTGCCAGCAGTTCCCCCGGGACAGGTTCCTACGAGCAGTACTTC.